The rows below give T cell receptor beta chains drawn from one sample of a study of CD8 T cells in Susac syndrome. TCRdb re-derived calls from the immunoSEQ multiplex PCR reads in MiXCR, one entry per CDR3 protein. Seen here are 150,000 to 200,000 distinct CDR3 sequences, 85% to 95% observed once, and the top ten hold around 0.13%. The sequenced material came from CD4+ T cells from PBMCs. Source of these receptors: a human donor in good health. The CDR3 runs from the conserved cysteine through the conserved F or W. D genes are given only for firm matches. Expanded clones are given a class, and other clones once, few, many or no size at all.

>once|TRBD1|TRBV12-3/TRBV12-4|14|TRBJ1-2
TGTGCCAGCAGTTTAGCGGGGGACAGGGTCGGCTACACCTTC
CASSLAGDRVGYTF
>few|TRBD1|TRBV20-1|14|TRBJ2-7
TGCAGTGCTAGGGGGGAAGACAGGGTCTACGAGCAGTACTTC
CSARGEDRVYEQYF
>NA|NA|TRBV27|10|TRBJ2-3
TGTGCCAGCAGGGGGGTTACGCAGTATTTT
CASRGVTQYF
>NA|TRBD2|TRBV7-2|18|TRBJ2-5
TGTGCCAGCAGCTTAGCGCGTTGGACTAGCGGGGGGAAGGAGACCCAGTACTTC
CASSLARWTSGGKETQYF
>once|NA|TRBV3-1|14|TRBJ2-2
TGTGCCAGCAGCCAGAAGAGGCTAACCGGGGAGCTGTTTTTT
CASSQKRLTGELFF
>NA|NA|TRBV18|14|TRBJ2-7
TGTGCCAGCCGAAGGGCCGCGGTATCCTACGAGCAGTACTTC
CASRRAAVSYEQYF
>NA|TRBD1|TRBV2|13|TRBJ1-2
TGTGCCAGCCGATACTTGGGACAGTCGGGCTACACCTTC
CASRYLGQSGYTF
>NA|TRBD1|TRBV5-6|16|TRBJ2-5
TGTGCCAGCAGCTTGTATGCCCGACAGGGGCATGAGACCCAGTACTTC
CASSLYARQGHETQYF
>NA|TRBD2|TRBV3-1|14|TRBJ2-7
TGTGCCAGCAGAGCGGGGGGCCGTACCTACGAGCAGTACTTC
CASRAGGRTYEQYF
>NA|TRBD1|TRBV20-1|15|TRBJ1-5
TGCAGTGCCACCGGGACAGACTATAGCAATCAGCCCCAGCATTTT
CSATGTDYSNQPQHF
>NA|TRBD1|TRBV7-2|16|TRBJ1-5
TGTGCCAGCAGCTTACGGTGGGGACAGGGGAATCAGCCCCAGCATTTT
CASSLRWGQGNQPQHF
>NA|NA|TRBV7-2|14|TRBJ2-7
TGTGCCAGCAGCCCCTCGGACGGCGCCTACGAGCAGTACTTC
CASSPSDGAYEQYF
>NA|NA|TRBV27|16|TRBJ2-4
TGTGCCAGCAGTTTATCGGCGGCCGAGGGGGAAAACATTCAGTACTTC
CASSLSAAEGENIQYF
>NA|NA|TRBV7-9|12|TRBJ2-1
TGTGCCAGCAGCTTAAGTCACAATGAGCAGTTCTTC
CASSLSHNEQFF
>once|NA|TRBV24-1|11|TRBJ2-1
TGTGCCACCAGTGATTATGCTGAGCAGTTCTTC
CATSDYAEQFF
>NA|NA|TRBV20-1|12|TRBJ1-2
TGCAGTGCCCACGAGAGGGGCTATGGCTACACCTTC
CSAHERGYGYTF
>NA|NA|TRBV12-3/TRBV12-4|13|TRBJ1-1
TGTGCCAGCAGGTTCAGAGAGAACACTGAAGCTTTCTTT
CASRFRENTEAFF
>NA|TRBD1|TRBV3-1|15|TRBJ1-1
TGTGCCAGCAGCCAGACCCCAGGGGGCGACACTGAAGCTTTCTTT
CASSQTPGGDTEAFF
>NA|TRBD1|TRBV2|13|TRBJ1-2
TGTGCCAGCAGGGACAGGGGGTACTATGGCTACACCTTC
CASRDRGYYGYTF
>NA|NA|TRBV3-1|14|TRBJ2-7
TGTGCCAGCAGCCCTAGGAACGGTGGAGGGGAGCAGTACTTC
CASSPRNGGGEQYF
>NA|NA|TRBV19|13|TRBJ1-5
TGTGCCAGTAGTATACAGGGTCCTCAGCCCCAGCATTTT
CASSIQGPQPQHF
>NA|TRBD1|TRBV23-1|16|TRBJ1-1
TGCGCCAGCAGTCTTTGGACAGGGGGCAGGGACACTGAAGCTTTCTTT
CASSLWTGGRDTEAFF
>NA|NA|TRBV20-1|11|TRBJ2-3
TGCAGTGCTAGCTTCGCAGATACGCAGTATTTT
CSASFADTQYF
>NA|TRBD2|TRBV5-6|15|TRBJ2-5
TGTGCCAGCAGCTTCCTAGCGGGGGGAGGAGAGACCCAGTACTTC
CASSFLAGGGETQYF
>NA|TRBD1|TRBV18|18|TRBJ1-5
TGTGCCAGCTCATTAGGAGGGGGCGCGACCGTTCGGAATCAGCCCCAGCATTTT
CASSLGGGATVRNQPQHF
>NA|NA|TRBV4-1|16|TRBJ1-1
TGCGCCAGCAGCCAAGCCCGCCGGGTCACCAACACTGAAGCTTTCTTT
CASSQARRVTNTEAFF
>NA|NA|TRBV2|15|TRBJ2-6
TGTGCCAGCAGTGTCATGGGGACAGGGGCCAACGTCCTGACTTTC
CASSVMGTGANVLTF
>once|TRBD1|TRBV5-1|15|TRBJ2-5
TGCGCCAGCAGTCCAGGGGACAGCCGTCGAGAGACCCAGTACTTC
CASSPGDSRRETQYF
>NA|NA|TRBV20-1|14|TRBJ2-3
TGCAGTGCCCCCCGGGCCTCTAGCACAGATACGCAGTATTTT
CSAPRASSTDTQYF
>NA|NA|TRBV20-1|14|TRBJ2-5
TGCAGTGCTAGAGATTGGTTACGGGGGGAGACCCAGTACTTC
CSARDWLRGETQYF
>NA|NA|TRBV7-9|15|TRBJ1-2
TGTGCCAGCAGCCCACAAGGGAATTTTAACTATGGCTACACCTTC
CASSPQGNFNYGYTF
>once|TRBD1|TRBV12-3/TRBV12-4|14|TRBJ1-6
TGTGCCAGCACCGAGGGGACAGGGGCATCACCCCTCCACTTT
CASTEGTGASPLHF
>NA|TRBD1|TRBV29-1|13|TRBJ2-3
TGCAGCGTTGATCGGCAGGGGGCAGATACGCAGTATTTT
CSVDRQGADTQYF
>NA|NA|TRBV30|14|TRBJ1-1
TGTGCCTGGAGGCCCCGCGGCGGGCTCACTGAAGCTTTCTTT
CAWRPRGGLTEAFF
>NA|NA|TRBV9|15|TRBJ2-1
TGTGCCAGCAGCGTAGCTGGGCGGGGTATGAATGAGCAGTTCTTC
CASSVAGRGMNEQFF
>once|NA|TRBV6-1|15|TRBJ2-5
TGTGCCAGCAGTAGGGAACAGCTTACCCAAGAGACCCAGTACTTC
CASSREQLTQETQYF
>NA|NA|TRBV7-7|15|TRBJ2-5
TGTGCCAGCAGCCCAGGGACAAGTCCTCAAGAGACCCAGTACTTC
CASSPGTSPQETQYF
>NA|NA|TRBV5-5|16|TRBJ1-3
TGTGCCAGTCTAAATTCCGGGACAAACTCTGGAAACACCATATATTTT
CASLNSGTNSGNTIYF
>NA|NA|TRBV6-1|16|TRBJ2-2
TGTGCCAGCAACCGAAATCCAGGGCTGAACACCGGGGAGCTGTTTTTT
CASNRNPGLNTGELFF
>NA|NA|TRBV24-1|17|TRBJ1-3
TGTGCCACCAGTGATTCCCCCCGCGGGGCGAAAGGAAACACCATATATTTT
CATSDSPRGAKGNTIYF
>NA|NA|TRBV2|13|TRBJ1-4
TGTGCCAGCAGTGAAGCGAAGGGAGCGAAACTGTTTTTT
CASSEAKGAKLFF
>NA|NA|TRBV29-1|13|TRBJ1-1
TGCAGCGTTGAGCCCCCTAGGGTATCTGAAGCTTTCTTT
CSVEPPRVSEAFF
>NA|TRBD1|TRBV28|12|TRBJ1-5
TGTGCCAGCGGGGACAGGAATCAGCCCCAGCATTTT
CASGDRNQPQHF
>NA|TRBD2|TRBV30|14|TRBJ2-7
TGTGCCTGGAGTGTGACTAGCGGTTCCTACGAGCAGTACTTC
CAWSVTSGSYEQYF
>NA|NA|TRBV20-1|13|TRBJ2-5
TGCAGTGCTTCCCCTACATTCGGGGAGACCCAGTACTTC
CSASPTFGETQYF
>NA|NA|TRBV6-1|12|TRBJ2-7
TGTGCCAGCAGTAACTTCCCCAACGAGCAGTACTTC
CASSNFPNEQYF
>NA|NA|TRBV2|13|TRBJ2-7
TGTGCCAGCAGTTCACACCCCCAGGACGAGCAGTACTTC
CASSSHPQDEQYF
>NA|TRBD2|TRBV3-1|18|TRBJ2-1
TGTGCCAGCAGCCCCCCGGGACTAGCGGGGGAGCCCTACAATGAGCAGTTCTTC
CASSPPGLAGEPYNEQFF
>NA|TRBD1|TRBV20-1|16|TRBJ2-7
TGCAGTGCTAGAGACCCCAGACAGGGGAGCTCCTACGAGCAGTACTTC
CSARDPRQGSSYEQYF
>NA|TRBD2|TRBV5-1|17|TRBJ2-3
TGCGCCAGCAGCTCCGGGGGGACTAGCGGGGGAGCAGATACGCAGTATTTT
CASSSGGTSGGADTQYF
>NA|NA|TRBV29-1|11|TRBJ1-1
TGCAGCGTTCCTGGAGACACTGAAGCTTTCTTT
CSVPGDTEAFF
>NA|NA|TRBV2|13|TRBJ1-2
TGTGCCAGCAGTGGCGCCGGGAACTATGGCTACACCTTC
CASSGAGNYGYTF
>NA|NA|TRBV12-3/TRBV12-4|11|TRBJ2-2
TGTGCCAGCAGGACCCCCGGGGAGCTGTTTTTT
CASRTPGELFF
>NA|TRBD1|TRBV6-5|17|TRBJ2-7
TGTGCCAGCAGTTCCTTAGATCCGGGACAGGGGGCATACGAGCAGTACTTC
CASSSLDPGQGAYEQYF
>once|TRBD1|TRBV20-1|14|TRBJ1-2
TGCAGTGCTAGAGACCCACAGGGGGGTTTTGGCTACACCTTC
CSARDPQGGFGYTF
>once|TRBD2|TRBV7-6|15|TRBJ2-1
TGTGCCAGCAGCTTAAGTTTAGTGGGGGGGGATGAGCAGTTCTTC
CASSLSLVGGDEQFF
>NA|NA|TRBV21-1|14|TRBJ2-5
TGTGCCAGCAGCAAAGGGGAAGGGGGCGAGACCCAGTACTTC
CASSKGEGGETQYF
>NA|TRBD1|TRBV19|14|TRBJ2-5
TGTGCCAGTAGTAGGGGACAGACACAAGAGACCCAGTACTTC
CASSRGQTQETQYF
>few|NA|TRBV29-1|13|TRBJ2-3
TGCAGCGCGGCGGGGTTCACAACAGATACGCAGTATTTT
CSAAGFTTDTQYF